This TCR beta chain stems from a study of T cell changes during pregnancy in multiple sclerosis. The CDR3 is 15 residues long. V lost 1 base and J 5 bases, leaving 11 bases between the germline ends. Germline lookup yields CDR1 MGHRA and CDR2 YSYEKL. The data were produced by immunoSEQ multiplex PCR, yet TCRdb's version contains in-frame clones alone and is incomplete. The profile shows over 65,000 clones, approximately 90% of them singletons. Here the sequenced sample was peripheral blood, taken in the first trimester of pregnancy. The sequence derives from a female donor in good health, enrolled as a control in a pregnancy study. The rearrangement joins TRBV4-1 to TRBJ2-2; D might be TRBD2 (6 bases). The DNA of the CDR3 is TGCGCCAGCAGCCAAGCGGCAGGGAGGACCGGGGAGCTGTTTTTT. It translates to CASSQAAGRTGELFF.